The T cell receptor (beta chain) under discussion was sequenced for a study of T-cell memory formation after mild COVID-19 (dated by TCRdb to the early 2020s). Regarding the study in general: Most TCR sequence clusters were specific to one of the two donors. T-cell clones expanding and contracting after mild COVID-19 in a couple of donors were tracked by longitudinal TCRalpha and TCRbeta repertoire sequencing. The cohort comprised two young, previously healthy adult volunteers, one female and one male.

As encoded in the germline V gene (reference sequence), CDR1 is MNHEY while CDR2 is SMNVEV. Including cysteine and phenylalanine, the CDR3 has 13 amino acids. Only the CDR3 part of the read is kept: 39 bases, read in frame from the first base. V is pared back by 3 bases and J by 1 base, with 6 bases lying between the germline termini. Here is what the overall study found, with its caveats: Contracting CD4+ clones were located mainly in the CM and EM memory subsets, whereas CD8+ clones were found to be enriched in EMRA. Balanced CD4/CD8 phenotypes were observed for clones contracting from day 15 to 85, whereas a bias towards CD4+ was observed for a second wave of clones expanding from day 15 to 37. SARS-CoV-2 specificity of the second-wave clones peaking on day 37 was not confirmed. Some responding clones were detected in pre-infection memory, which suggested that pre-existing cross-reactive memory T cells had joined the SARS-CoV-2 response. Only a couple of mild cases were covered in the study, and larger cohorts including severe cases with pre-infection samples were considered necessary.

This clonotype was seen more than once but under ten times. Its antigen specificity is not known. No quality values exist for individual bases; no much larger clone is one base distant. PBMCs were isolated by Ficoll-Paque density gradient centrifugation. Sequenced on an Illumina NovaSeq 6000. Using 5'RACE with constant-segment primers, TCRalpha and TCRbeta cDNA libraries were constructed, with sample barcodes and unique molecular identifiers added in the process. Trizol reagent was used to extract RNA from every sample. Library amplification was performed in two PCR steps, and a second sample barcode and Illumina TruSeq adapters were introduced in the second step. Libraries were sequenced on an Illumina NovaSeq with 2 x 150 bp paired-end reads. Per the original workflow: The reads were demultiplexed and collapsed into UMI-guided consensus sequences using migec v1.2.7. Using mixcr v2.1.11, UMI consensuses were aligned to TRA and TRB V and J templates and then assembled into clonotypes. Expanded or contracted clonotypes were those called significant by both edgeR and NoisET, with noise models trained on biological replicates. edgeR calls used a false discovery rate-adjusted p below 0.01 and a log2 fold-change threshold of 1. As an exploratory analysis of dynamics, max-normalized trajectories of the 1000 most abundant clonotypes were examined by PCA with hierarchical clustering. The CD4 or CD8 phenotype of responding clones was assigned using the separately sequenced CD4+ and CD8+ repertoires. TCRdb trimmed public reads at Q25 via fastp, called clones via MiXCR and kept in-frame beta chains. Each CDR3 protein appears once, grouped with its most common genes and DNA. None of the V and J calls come from the authors' own analysis; TCRdb made them. Here the sample has about 110,000 distinct CDR3 sequences; about a sixth occur a single time. The top ten clonotypes cover around 28% of the sample.

The sequencing input was PBMCs or a T cell subset sorted from them (not recorded which). The TCR comes from an adult woman who had mild COVID-19 (a few samples of this study predate the infection). The sample titles of this study are shuffled in the database, so cell type and time point are left out; the donor was told from shared clones. The sequence links TRBV27 to TRBJ1-1; the D gene assignment is ambiguous. The DNA is TGTGCCAGCAGTTTCTTTTCGAACACTGAAGCTTTCTTT. Its protein product is CASSFFSNTEAFF.